These T cell receptor beta chains were read from a single sample in a study of CD8 T cells in Susac syndrome. Each CDR3 protein gets one entry after TCRdb re-called the immunoSEQ multiplex PCR reads with MiXCR. Of some 190,000 distinct CDR3 sequences in the sample, 85% to 95% are singletons; the top ten hold approximately 0.094%. Sequences were obtained from CD4+ T cells from PBMCs. Receptors were obtained from a human donor in good health. The CDR3 runs from the conserved cysteine through the conserved F or W. The D gene is left open where the match is weak. Rows may omit the clone size; those that give it use once, few, many or a size class.

J gene | D gene | clone size | V gene | CDR3 DNA | CDR3 protein
TRBJ2-3 | - | - | TRBV3-1 | TGTGCCAGCAGCCAAGTCGGGAATACGCAGTATTTT | CASSQVGNTQYF
TRBJ2-5 | TRBD1 | - | TRBV4-3 | TGCGCCAGCAGCAATCAGGGGGTATGGGAGACCCAGTACTTC | CASSNQGVWETQYF
TRBJ1-1 | - | - | TRBV15 | TGTGCCACCAGCAGAGAGAGGGCCAGCATGAACACTGAAGCTTTCTTT | CATSRERASMNTEAFF
TRBJ2-3 | TRBD1 | once | TRBV29-1 | TGCAGCGTTGAAGGGACAGGGGCGTCAGATACGCAGTATTTT | CSVEGTGASDTQYF
TRBJ2-3 | - | once | TRBV5-1 | TGCGCCAGCAGAGATACAAGGGGCACAGATACGCAGTATTTT | CASRDTRGTDTQYF
TRBJ2-3 | - | once | TRBV7-2 | TGTGCCACCGGGGCCAGGGATACGCAGTATTTT | CATGARDTQYF
TRBJ1-2 | - | - | TRBV29-1 | TGCAGCGTTGAAGATTGGGGAAAAGGCAGGGAAGATGGCTACACCTTC | CSVEDWGKGREDGYTF
TRBJ2-3 | TRBD1 | - | TRBV20-1 | TGCAGTGCTCCCGGGACAGTTAGCACAGATACGCAGTATTTT | CSAPGTVSTDTQYF
TRBJ2-1 | TRBD2 | - | TRBV5-4 | TGTGCCCCCTCCTGGCGGGGGGCGGGCAATGAGCAGTTCTTC | CAPSWRGAGNEQFF
TRBJ2-6 | TRBD1 | - | TRBV6-1 | TGTGCCAGCAGTCAAAGGACAGGGCCTGGGGCCAACGTCCTGACTTTC | CASSQRTGPGANVLTF
TRBJ2-2 | - | - | TRBV29-1 | TGCAGCGCTGGCGGGGACCGGGAGCTGTTTTTT | CSAGGDRELFF
TRBJ2-3 | - | - | TRBV5-1 | TGCGCCAGCAGCCCCGACGGAGGAGGAGATACGCAGTATTTT | CASSPDGGGDTQYF
TRBJ1-2 | - | few | TRBV5-4 | TGTGCCAGCAGCTTGGACGGCATGGGGGGCTACACCTTC | CASSLDGMGGYTF
TRBJ2-1 | - | - | TRBV20-1 | TGCAGTGCTCCCCGGGACGGGGGCTACAATGAGCAGTTCTTC | CSAPRDGGYNEQFF
TRBJ1-1 | TRBD1 | - | TRBV20-1 | TGCAGTGCTAGGGGCGACAGGGGAATCACTGAAGCTTTCTTT | CSARGDRGITEAFF
TRBJ2-3 | - | - | TRBV12-3/TRBV12-4 | TGTGCCAGCAGATACGCTAGCACAGATACGCAGTATTTT | CASRYASTDTQYF
TRBJ2-7 | - | - | TRBV2 | TGTGCCAGCACTGGACAGCCTGGGGCCTACGAGCAGTACTTC | CASTGQPGAYEQYF
TRBJ1-5 | - | - | TRBV29-1 | TGCAGCGTGCAGACAGAACTCAATCAGCCCCAGCATTTT | CSVQTELNQPQHF